This T cell receptor (beta chain) originates from a study of blood T cell repertoires in COVID-19. Study summary: From T cells, B-cell-depleted T cells, or PBMCs came the material, which was cDNA or gDNA.

V gave up 6 bases and J gave up 8 bases, with 22 bases separating them. There are 15 residues in the CDR3. From germline, CDR1 is SGHTS and CDR2 YDEGEE. Seattle patients were enrolled while actively infected and followed longitudinally. In the original processing: It was from reference gene primer amplification that nucleated cell counts were estimated. Generated by immunoSEQ multiplex PCR, the TCRdb table keeps only in-frame clones and is missing some. That table furnishes V, J and clone size, whereas the DNA furnished D and trimming. The repertoire has 150,000 to 200,000 clones, roughly four fifths of them found once; the top ten carry 9% to 15%.

The sample consisted of peripheral blood. J is TRBJ2-3 and V is TRBV5-8; D is ambiguous. The TCR was taken from a woman of 80 years or more with COVID-19, enrolled during active disease. CDR3: CASIQSSSYFGTQYF. The DNA of the CDR3 is TGTGCCAGCATCCAGTCTAGTTCCTACTTTGGTACGCAGTATTTT.